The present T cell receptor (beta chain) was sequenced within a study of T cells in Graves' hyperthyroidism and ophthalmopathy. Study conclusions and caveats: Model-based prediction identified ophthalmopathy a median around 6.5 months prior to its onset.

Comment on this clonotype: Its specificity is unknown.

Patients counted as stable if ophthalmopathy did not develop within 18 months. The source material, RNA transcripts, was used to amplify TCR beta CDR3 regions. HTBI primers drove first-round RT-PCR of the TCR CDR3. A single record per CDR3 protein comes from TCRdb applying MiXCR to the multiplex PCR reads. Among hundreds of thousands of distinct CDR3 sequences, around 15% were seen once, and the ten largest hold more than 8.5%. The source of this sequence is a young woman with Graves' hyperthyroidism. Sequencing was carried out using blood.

The DNA for the CDR3 is TGTGCCAGCAGCCCCCAAGCGGGAGGTCCCGGGGAGCTGTTTTTT. This translates into CASSPQAGGPGELFF. The chain has TRBV7-3 and TRBJ2-2; 9 bases line up with TRBD2. CDR3 length equals 15 residues. Germline loops: CDR1 SGHTA, CDR2 FQGTGA. The V gene end was trimmed by 5 bases and the J gene end by 6 bases; junction bases not matched to a gene: 7.